This T cell receptor beta chain was recorded in a study of blood T cell repertoires in COVID-19. Looking at the study overall: COVID-19 samples from acute and convalescent phases originated in the United States, Italy and Spain. From T cells, B-cell-depleted T cells, or PBMCs came the material, which was cDNA or gDNA.

Here immunoSEQ multiplex PCR was the method, and the copy in TCRdb shows in-frame clones only, minus some. The table has about 200,000 clones, 89% seen once. This CDR3 is 13 amino acids long. Germline trimming cut 6 bases from V and 7 bases from J; bases unmatched to any gene: 8. CDR1 and CDR2 from the germline V gene are SGHTA and FQGNSA. The rearrangement uses TRBV7-2 and TRBJ1-1, with 7 nucleotides matching TRBD1. The sequence was collected from a man aged 35-49 years with acute or convalescent COVID-19. The sequencing input was peripheral blood. Written as DNA, the CDR3 is TGTGCCAGCAGTCCCCGACAGGGCCTTGAAGCTTTCTTT. Translating gives CASSPRQGLEAFF.